The 8 T cell receptor beta chains given below trace back to one sample, sequenced in a study of T-cell memory formation after mild COVID-19. TCRdb reprocessed the 5' RACE reads with MiXCR, giving one entry per CDR3 protein. The table lists roughly 600,000 distinct CDR3 sequences, approximately 18% of them singletons. The sequenced sample was PBMCs or a T cell subset sorted from them (not recorded which). The receptors derive from an adult woman who had mild COVID-19 (a few samples of this study predate the infection). Cell type and time point are not known.

The V and J genes are TRBV30 and TRBJ2-2; D ambiguous. This CDR3 is built from 15 residues. The ends were cut back, 0 bases at V and 1 base at J, with 9 bases in the middle. CDR1 is GTSNPN, CDR2 SVGIG, per germline (reference sequence). As DNA, the CDR3 is TGTGCCTGGAGTGTACCTCCGGGGAACACCGGGGAGCTGTTTTTT. Protein product: CAWSVPPGNTGELFF.

V is TRBV27 and J is TRBJ2-7; TRBD1 agrees at 9 bases. In germline, CDR1 is MNHEY, CDR2 SMNVEV (reference sequence). The CDR3 has 17 amino acids. The trim removed 6 bases at V and 3 bases at J, leaving 15 bases unmatched. CDR3 amino acids: CASSGQGMVVPYYEQYF. For the CDR3, the DNA is TGTGCCAGCAGCGGACAGGGGATGGTGGTACCTTACTACGAGCAGTACTTC.

As regards this clonotype: A read error may produce the germline difference seen at one junction end. V gene TRBV5-1 combines with J gene TRBJ1-2; TRBD1 might be the D (6 bases). The germline gives CDR1 SGHRS, CDR2 YFSETQ. This CDR3 spans 14 amino acids. CDR3 amino acids: CAISLGQINYGYTF. The CDR3 bases are TGCGCCATCAGCCTGGGACAAATTAACTATGGCTACACCTTC. Full variable domain (missing parts from reference TRBV5-1 and TRBJ1-2): KAGVTQTPRYLIKTRGQQVTLSCSPISGHRSVSWYQQTPGQGLQFLFEYFSETQRNKGNFPGRFSGRQFSNSRSEMNVSTLELGDSALYLCAISLGQINYGYTFGSGTRLTVV.

The chain uses TRBV7-3 and TRBJ2-3; 11 bases fit TRBD2. V lost 1 base and J lost 1; bases outside the gene matches: 7. The CDR3 sequence is 18 residues long. Germline lookup yields CDR1 SGHTA and CDR2 FQGTGA. The CDR3 coding sequence is TGTGCCAGCAGCTTAAGTAGCGGGGGGGCTGGGGGCACAGATACGCAGTATTTT. It translates to CASSLSSGGAGGTDTQYF.

The chain couples TRBV4-2 to TRBJ2-3; 12 bases agree with TRBD2. V gave up 1 base and J gave up 0 bases; unmatched junction bases: 17. The CDR3 spans 22 residues. Germline V CDR1 and CDR2: LGHNA, YNFKEQ. The CDR3 reads CASSQAPFRLAGAPASTDTQYF. DNA of the CDR3: TGTGCCAGCAGCCAAGCTCCCTTCAGACTAGCGGGAGCCCCGGCTAGCACAGATACGCAGTATTTT.

This clonotype occurred once. The chain combines TRBV20-1 with TRBJ2-7; 15 bases fit TRBD2. This CDR3 has 19 amino acids. The trim removed 1 base at V and 0 bases at J, leaving 10 bases unmatched. Germline CDR1 DFQATT, CDR2 SNEGSKA (reference sequence). CDR3 protein: CSARAAPGLAGGISYEQYF. DNA for the CDR3: TGCAGTGCTAGAGCGGCTCCGGGACTAGCGGGAGGTATCTCCTACGAGCAGTACTTC.

The chain combines TRBV30 with TRBJ2-2, with D unresolved. Trimming removed 4 bases at V and 6 bases at J, with 6 bases between. Germline CDR1 and CDR2: GTSNPN and SVGIG (reference sequence). This CDR3 has 11 amino acids. CDR3 sequence reads: CAWNGAGELFF. CDR3 coding DNA: TGTGCCTGGAATGGCGCCGGGGAGCTGTTTTTT. Variable domain in full (rest from reference TRBV30 and TRBJ2-2): SQTIHQWPATLVQPVGSPLSLECTVEGTSNPNLYWYRQAAGRGLQLLFYSVGIGQISSEVPQNLSASRPQDRQFILSSKKLLLSDSGFYLCAWNGAGELFFGEGSRLTVL.

The table lists this clonotype with a few counts. This chain uses TRBV7-9 with TRBJ2-6; the match to TRBD1 covers 8 bases. V lost 3 bases to trimming and J lost 0 bases; unmatched junction nucleotides: 13. CDR3 length equals 20 residues. The germline CDR1 and CDR2 sequences are SEHNR and FQNEAQ (reference sequence). CDR3 nucleotide sequence: TGTGCCAGCAGCTTCCCATTGCGACAGGGGAAGTTCTCTGGGGCCAACGTCCTGACTTTC. This translates into CASSFPLRQGKFSGANVLTF.